The 27 T cell receptor beta chains listed next were all sequenced from one sample in a study of blood T cell repertoires in COVID-19. The table came from immunoSEQ multiplex PCR; TCRdb's copy has only in-frame clones and leaves some out. The table has 55,000 to 90,000 clones, about 91% seen once; the top ten hold 10% to 15%. The specimen was peripheral blood. The receptors were gathered from a human donor with active COVID-19. The donor label of this sample is uncertain.

The chain couples TRBV28 to TRBJ1-1, with D unclear. V lost 8 bases and J lost 4, with 8 bases in between. In germline, CDR1 is MDHEN, CDR2 SYDVKM. This CDR3 has 11 residues. CDR3 DNA: TGTGCCAGCGGTCAGGTCACTGAAGCTTTCTTT. Translating gives CASGQVTEAFF.

The chain recombines TRBV9 with TRBJ2-3, with 15 bases identical to TRBD2. Germline V gene data show CDR1 as SGDLS and CDR2 as YYNGEE. The junction had 1 base not matched to a gene; V was cut back by 2 bases and J by 6 bases. The CDR3 contains 15 residues. CDR3 sequence reads: CASSVGLAGGDTQYF. In nucleotides, the CDR3 is TGTGCCAGCAGCGTCGGACTAGCGGGGGGGGATACGCAGTATTTT.

The genes are TRBV29-1 and TRBJ2-1, with TRBD2 identical over 9 bases. The CDR3 extends over 14 amino acids. From germline, CDR1 is SQVTM and CDR2 ANQGSEA. The J segment lost 1 base and the V segment lost 5 bases, leaving 3 bases of the junction unmatched. The CDR3 here is CSVRRGGSYNEQFF. In DNA, the CDR3 is TGCAGCGTTCGGCGGGGGGGTTCCTACAATGAGCAGTTCTTC.

This sequence joins TRBV2 and TRBJ2-6; a weak D match, TRBD2 (6 bases). This CDR3 comprises 14 residues. Trimming cost V 1 base and J 13 bases, with 14 bases left between them. The V gene's germline CDR1 is SNHLY and CDR2 FYNNEI. CDR3 loop: CASSEGTGGAVLTF. Written as DNA, the CDR3 is TGTGCCAGCAGTGAAGGGACCGGGGGAGCAGTCCTGACTTTC.

The chain is built from TRBV11-2 and TRBJ1-1; no firm D call. The germline gives CDR1 SGHAT, CDR2 FQNNGV. V lost 3 bases, J lost 1 base, and 6 bases lay in between. The CDR3 has 13 residues. The DNA of the CDR3 is TGTGCCAGCAGCTTGGCCCAGAACACTGAAGCTTTCTTT. This codes for CASSLAQNTEAFF.

In this sample, this clone turned up a few times. The chain couples TRBV6-2 or TRBV6-3 to TRBJ2-3, with 11 bases identical to TRBD2. Germline values: CDR1 MNHEY, CDR2 SVGEGT. This CDR3 comprises 15 residues. With 5 bases clipped from V and 6 bases from J, the junction kept 7 bases outside the gene matches. The CDR3 sequence: CASSTPTSGADTQYF. The DNA of the CDR3 is TGTGCCAGCAGTACCCCGACTAGCGGGGCGGATACGCAGTATTTT.

The rearrangement uses TRBV29-1 and TRBJ2-3, with 7 bases fitting TRBD2. V was clipped by 7 bases and J by 6 bases; unmatched bases: 19. From germline, CDR1 is SQVTM and CDR2 ANQGSEA. This CDR3 is 16 amino acids long. The chain's CDR3 is CSAPPTASGTPDTQYF. CDR3 nucleotides: TGCAGCGCGCCCCCGACGGCTAGCGGTACCCCGGATACGCAGTATTTT.

In its sample, this clone was seen once. The chain couples TRBV7-2 to TRBJ2-7, with 9 nucleotides matching TRBD2. Trimming removed 5 bases from V and 9 bases from J; junction bases left unmatched: 14. There are 15 residues in the CDR3. CDR1 is SGHTA and CDR2 is FQGNSA in the germline V gene. The CDR3 bases are TGTGCCAGCAGCCCCTTGGCGGGAGGGCCGGGTCTGCAGTACTTC. It yields the protein CASSPLAGGPGLQYF.

The rearrangement links TRBV28 to TRBJ2-3; the match to TRBD2 covers 9 bases. Germline CDR1 reads MDHEN; CDR2 reads SYDVKM. V trimming: 5 bases; J trimming: 6 bases; junction bases outside the gene matches: 15. This CDR3 is 17 amino acids long. The CDR3 region is CASSPIGIAGVGDTQYF. The CDR3, as DNA: TGTGCCAGCAGTCCCATCGGGATAGCGGGAGTAGGTGATACGCAGTATTTT.

This chain joins TRBV10-3 and TRBJ2-7, with 9 bases lining up with TRBD2. CDR3 size: 14 residues. The germline V gene encodes CDR1 ENHRY and CDR2 SYGVKD. With V trimmed by 11 bases and J by 1 base, 9 bases remained unmatched. Here the CDR3 reads CAPEVAGVSYEQYF. The CDR3 nucleotides are TGTGCCCCCGAGGTAGCGGGAGTTTCCTACGAGCAGTACTTC.

This chain joins TRBV11-1 and TRBJ2-1, with TRBD1 matching 7 bases. Trimming took 5 bases from V and 0 from J; bases not matched to a gene: 4. This CDR3 region has 15 residues. CDR1 and CDR2 (germline): SGHAT, FQDESV (reference sequence). The DNA of the CDR3 is TGTGCCAGCAGCAGAGGACAGGCCTCCTACAATGAGCAGTTCTTC. It codes for CASSRGQASYNEQFF.

This clone was seen once. This chain joins TRBV4-3 and TRBJ1-1; tentatively, D is TRBD1 (5 bases). Looked up from germline, CDR1 is LGHNA and CDR2 is YSLEER. The CDR3 is 13 residues long. V lost 0 bases and J 7 bases, leaving 9 bases between the germline ends. The CDR3 reads CASSQDRALEAFF. The DNA for the CDR3 is TGCGCCAGCAGCCAAGACAGGGCTCTTGAAGCTTTCTTT.

The chain joins TRBV2 to TRBJ2-5; D is ambiguous. Trimming removed 6 bases at V and 1 base at J, with 6 bases between. The germline CDR1 and CDR2 sequences are SNHLY and FYNNEI. This CDR3 is 12 amino acids long. The CDR3 nucleotides are TGTGCCAGCAGGAGATCCCAAGAGACCCAGTACTTC. The encoded protein is CASRRSQETQYF.

This clone was seen a single time. This chain joins TRBV29-1 and TRBJ2-3, with 7 bases aligning to TRBD2. Germline CDR1 and CDR2: SQVTM and ANQGSEA. V gave up 2 bases and J gave up 0 bases; unmatched junction bases: 8. The length of the CDR3 is 16 residues. CDR3 in DNA: TGCAGCGTTGAAAAAAAGCGGGGAATGAGCACAGATACGCAGTATTTT. Translating it yields CSVEKKRGMSTDTQYF.

The J gene is TRBJ1-4, the V gene TRBV28; D not resolved. CDR1 is MDHEN, CDR2 SYDVKM, per germline. CDR3 length: 14 amino acids. The ends were cut back, 6 bases at V and 3 bases at J, with 11 bases in the middle. The CDR3 bases are TGTGCCAGCAGCCAAGCCCTCGCTAATGAAAAACTGTTTTTT. Its protein product is CASSQALANEKLFF.

The chain employs TRBV28 and TRBJ1-2, with 8 bases fitting TRBD1. Germline CDR1 MDHEN, CDR2 SYDVKM. The CDR3 runs to 13 residues. The V gene end was trimmed by 3 bases and the J gene end by 6 bases; junction bases not matched to a gene: 3. CDR3 bases: TGTGCCAGCAGTTTTGGACAGGGCAATGGCTACACCTTC. Translating it yields CASSFGQGNGYTF.

This clone has only a few counts. This sample also contains other DNA sequences that code for the same CDR3. V is TRBV28 and J is TRBJ2-7; D uncertain. Germline CDR1 MDHEN, CDR2 SYDVKM. There are 12 residues in the CDR3. V was shortened by 6 bases and J by 0 bases, with 6 bases between the two germline ends. The CDR3 nucleotides read TGTGCCAGCAGCCTAAGCTCCTACGAGCAGTACTTC. Translated: CASSLSSYEQYF.

J is TRBJ2-4 and V is TRBV11-1; 7 nucleotides line up with TRBD1. The V and J ends lost 1 base and 4 bases, in that order; junction bases with no gene match: 4. There are 15 residues in the CDR3. Germline CDR1 SGHAT, CDR2 FQDESV (reference sequence). CDR3 residues: CASSLEGDRKNIQYF. The CDR3 nucleotides are TGTGCCAGCAGCTTAGAGGGGGACAGAAAAAACATTCAGTACTTC.

As for this clone: The junction shows a germline mismatch at one end, possibly a read error. Additional DNA sequences in this sample encode the identical CDR3. The rearrangement uses TRBV13 and TRBJ2-2; the D gene is possibly TRBD2 (5 bases). Per the germline V gene, CDR1 is PRHDT and CDR2 is FYEKMQ (reference sequence). The CDR3 sequence is 15 residues long. The CDR3 sequence: CASSLALREGEELFF. DNA for the CDR3: TGTGCCAGCAGTTTAGCCTTGCGCGAGGGAGAGGAGCTGTTTTTT.

The V call is TRBV5-1, the J call TRBJ2-7, with 8 bases fitting TRBD1. The CDR3 spans 14 residues. The V gene end was trimmed by 3 bases and the J gene end by 2 bases; junction bases not matched to a gene: 4. The V gene's germline CDR1 is SGHRS and CDR2 YFSETQ. CDR3 amino acids: CASSSGTGTYEQYF. The CDR3 bases are TGCGCCAGCAGCTCCGGGACAGGTACCTACGAGCAGTACTTC. Looking up the rest from reference TRBV5-1 and TRBJ2-7 gives the full variable domain: KAGVTQTPRYLIKTRGQQVTLSCSPISGHRSVSWYQQTPGQGLQFLFEYFSETQRNKGNFPGRFSGRQFSNSRSEMNVSTLELGDSALYLCASSSGTGTYEQYFGPGTRLTVT.

This clone was recorded once. The V gene is TRBV3-1 (or the pseudogene TRBV3-2), the J gene TRBJ2-7; perhaps TRBD1 as D (5 bases). Trimming cost V 6 bases and J 3 bases, with 15 bases left between them. The CDR3 is 14 residues long. Per germline, CDR1 LGHDT and CDR2 YNNKEL (reference sequence). DNA of the CDR3: TGTGCCAGCAGATCAGACAGCTTGAGCTACGAGCAGTACTTC. It yields the protein CASRSDSLSYEQYF.

The V and J genes are TRBV5-5 and TRBJ2-1; TRBD2 aligns across 8 bases. The junction had 17 bases not matched to a gene; V was cut back by 4 bases and J by 8 bases. CDR3 length: 17 amino acids. In germline, CDR1 is SGHKS, CDR2 YYEKEE (reference sequence). The CDR3 loop is CASSRKLPGTSFHEQFF. DNA for the CDR3: TGTGCCAGCAGCAGGAAACTACCCGGGACTAGTTTCCATGAGCAGTTCTTC.

The chain couples TRBV6-5 to TRBJ1-5; no firm D call. This CDR3 spans 13 amino acids. Germline CDR1 and CDR2: MNHEY and SVGAGI. The germline V and J ends were trimmed by 7 bases and 7 bases, with 14 bases remaining between them. DNA for the CDR3: TGTGCCAGCACCCCCACTCGGGAGCAGCCCCAGCATTTT. Its translation is CASTPTREQPQHF.

The chain couples TRBV11-2 to TRBJ2-5, with D hard to call. This CDR3 contains 13 residues. With 5 bases removed from V and 2 bases from J, the gap between germline ends came to 9 bases. CDR1 is SGHAT and CDR2 is FQNNGV in the germline V gene. CDR3 bases: TGTGCCAGCAGCCACAGTTTTCAAGAGACCCAGTACTTC. It translates to CASSHSFQETQYF.

This chain connects TRBV5-1 to TRBJ2-2, with 8 bases matching TRBD1. There are 16 residues in the CDR3. Per the germline V gene, CDR1 is SGHRS and CDR2 is YFSETQ. The trim removed 4 bases at V and 4 bases at J, leaving 9 bases unmatched. The chain's CDR3 is CASSPRTGRGTGELFF. In DNA, the CDR3 is TGCGCCAGCAGCCCAAGGACAGGGCGCGGCACCGGGGAGCTGTTTTTT.

The chain joins TRBV5-8 to TRBJ1-1, with D possibly TRBD1 on 6 matching bases. Germline CDR1 is SGHTS and CDR2 is YDEGEE. The CDR3 is 16 amino acids. V was clipped by 4 bases and J by 1 base, with 17 bases between them. This chain's CDR3 is CASSPGWGQKNTEAFF. The CDR3 DNA sequence: TGTGCCAGCAGCCCCGGGTGGGGGCAGAAGAACACTGAAGCTTTCTTT.

The chain has TRBV29-1 and TRBJ2-1; 12 bases line up with TRBD2. The CDR3 covers 14 residues. Germline assignment: CDR1 SQVTM and CDR2 ANQGSEA. V lost 2 bases, J lost 7 bases, and 3 bases stayed unmatched. As DNA, the CDR3 is TGCAGCGTTGAACCTAGCGGGAGGGGGAATGAGCAGTTCTTC. This codes for CSVEPSGRGNEQFF.